This T cell receptor (beta chain) emerged from a study of blood T cell repertoires in COVID-19. Across the whole study: There were acute and convalescent COVID-19 samples, and they came from the United States, Italy and Spain. In each case, the material was cDNA or gDNA derived from T cells, B-cell-depleted T cells, or PBMCs.

Original processing methods: The assay estimated nucleated cells by amplifying reference gene primers. Produced via immunoSEQ multiplex PCR; TCRdb's table is partial and in-frame only. The V and J calls and clone size are taken from that table; D and trimming were inferred from the DNA. The sample yields some 85,000 clones, more than 65% seen once. The CDR3 contains 14 residues. Trimming took off 4 bases at V and 8 bases at J, with 16 bases between the two ends. Germline V lookup: CDR1 SGDLS, CDR2 YYNGEE. The Seattle patients joined while their infection was active and were tracked longitudinally afterward.

This receptor was identified in a man aged 65-85 years with COVID-19, enrolled during active disease. The genes are TRBV9 and TRBJ2-1; no clear D. The specimen was peripheral blood. CDR3 loop: CASSSRVLLDEQFF. The CDR3 DNA follows: TGTGCCAGCAGCTCTCGGGTCCTCCTCGATGAGCAGTTCTTC.